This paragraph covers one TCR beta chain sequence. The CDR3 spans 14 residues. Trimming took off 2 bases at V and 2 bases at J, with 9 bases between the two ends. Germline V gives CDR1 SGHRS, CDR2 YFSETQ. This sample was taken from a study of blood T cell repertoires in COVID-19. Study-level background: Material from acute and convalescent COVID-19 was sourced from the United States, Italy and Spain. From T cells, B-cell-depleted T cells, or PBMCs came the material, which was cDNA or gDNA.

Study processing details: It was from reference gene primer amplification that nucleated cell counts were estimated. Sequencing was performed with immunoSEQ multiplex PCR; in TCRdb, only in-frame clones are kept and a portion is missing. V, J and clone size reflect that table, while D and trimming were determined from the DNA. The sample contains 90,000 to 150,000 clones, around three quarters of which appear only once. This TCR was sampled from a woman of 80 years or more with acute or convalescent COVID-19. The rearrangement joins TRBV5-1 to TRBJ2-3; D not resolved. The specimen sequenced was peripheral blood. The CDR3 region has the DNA TGCGCCAGCAGCTTAGGAACAGCCACAGATACGCAGTATTTT. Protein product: CASSLGTATDTQYF.